The 25 T cell receptor beta chains below were found in one sample sequenced in a study of blood T cell repertoires in COVID-19. Profiling relied on immunoSEQ multiplex PCR, and the TCRdb table lists in-frame clones only, not all of them. The sample records a few hundred thousand clones, around 84% being singletons. Input material: peripheral blood. These receptors all come from a man in his 60s with acute or convalescent COVID-19.

The rearrangement links TRBV7-9 to TRBJ2-7; TRBD1 matches at 8 bases. In germline, CDR1 is SEHNR, CDR2 FQNEAQ (reference sequence). The ends lost 6 bases at V and 3 bases at J; junction bases unmatched: 4. This CDR3 comprises 13 residues. The CDR3 region is CASRPGTGYEQYF. The DNA for the CDR3 is TGTGCCAGCAGGCCCGGGACAGGCTACGAGCAGTACTTC.

The J gene is TRBJ2-7, the V gene TRBV19; a possible D gene is TRBD1 (5 bases). Deletions cut 2 bases from V and 3 bases from J, with 14 bases between. CDR3 length: 15 residues. Germline V gene data show CDR1 as LNHDA and CDR2 as SQIVND (reference sequence). CDR3 sequence (DNA): TGTGCCAGTAGTATATTGGTTGGGGCAGACTACGAGCAGTACTTC. Translated, it gives CASSILVGADYEQYF.

The chain is built from TRBV19 and TRBJ1-2; 9 positions agree with TRBD1. V lost 6 bases, J lost 3 bases, and 5 bases stayed unmatched. The CDR3 totals 14 residues. CDR1 LNHDA and CDR2 SQIVND come from the germline V gene (reference sequence). CDR3 nucleotide sequence: TGTGCCAGTAGATGGGACAGGGAGGACTATGGCTACACCTTC. This sequence encodes CASRWDREDYGYTF.

The chain carries TRBV5-1 and TRBJ2-3; no clear D gene. Germline values: CDR1 SGHRS, CDR2 YFSETQ. Between the trimmed V and J ends, which lost 7 bases and 0 bases, there was a span of 9 bases. The CDR3 totals 13 residues. Here the CDR3 reads CASAAPSTDTQYF. The CDR3 DNA reads TGCGCCAGCGCGGCGCCGAGCACAGATACGCAGTATTTT. Full variable domain (remainder filled in from reference TRBV5-1 and TRBJ2-3): KAGVTQTPRYLIKTRGQQVTLSCSPISGHRSVSWYQQTPGQGLQFLFEYFSETQRNKGNFPGRFSGRQFSNSRSEMNVSTLELGDSALYLCASAAPSTDTQYFGPGTRLTVL.

V gene TRBV28 combines with J gene TRBJ1-1, with 11 positions matching TRBD1. The junction had 13 bases not matched to a gene; V was cut back by 7 bases and J by 6 bases. Germline CDR1 and CDR2: MDHEN and SYDVKM. This CDR3 has 16 amino acids. The chain's CDR3 is CASNPGWGQGGPEAFF. CDR3 bases: TGTGCCAGCAACCCGGGGTGGGGACAGGGGGGTCCTGAAGCTTTCTTT. Using reference TRBV28 and TRBJ1-1 for the parts outside the CDR3, the full variable domain is DVKVTQSSRYLVKRTGEKVFLECVQDMDHENMFWYRQDPGLGLRLIYFSYDVKMKEKGDIPEGYSVSREKKERFSLILESASTNQTSMYLCASNPGWGQGGPEAFFGQGTRLTVV.

J is TRBJ2-2 and V is TRBV7-3, with 8 positions matching TRBD2. This CDR3 is built from 14 residues. V lost 2 bases, J lost 7 bases, and 3 bases stayed unmatched. CDR1 SGHTA and CDR2 FQGTGA come from the germline V gene. For the CDR3, the DNA is TGTGCCAGCAGCTTAGAGCGGGGGAACGGGGAGCTGTTTTTT. Translation gives CASSLERGNGELFF.

The J gene is TRBJ2-2, the V gene TRBV6-6; D is unresolved. CDR3 length: 13 residues. V was clipped by 2 bases and J by 6 bases, with 7 bases between them. Germline V gives CDR1 MNHNY, CDR2 SVGAGI (reference sequence). In DNA, the CDR3 is TGTGCCAGCAGTTACATCGGGTCCGGGGAGCTGTTTTTT. This encodes CASSYIGSGELFF.

The chain has TRBV19 and TRBJ2-1, with 8 bases that match TRBD1. CDR3 length: 16 amino acids. Germline trimming cut 10 bases from V and 7 bases from J; bases unmatched to any gene: 18. CDR1 LNHDA and CDR2 SQIVND come from the germline V gene (reference sequence). CDR3 loop: CATGRQGAKVGNEQFF. The CDR3 nucleotides read TGTGCCACCGGGCGGCAGGGGGCAAAAGTTGGGAATGAGCAGTTCTTC.

This chain connects TRBV7-6 to TRBJ2-1; the D gene is possibly TRBD1 (5 bases). Germline CDR1 reads SGHVS; CDR2 reads FNYEAQ. The CDR3 sequence is 12 residues long. V gave up 0 bases and J gave up 12 bases, with 9 bases separating them. CDR3 DNA sequence: TGTGCCAGCAGCTTAGCAGGGGCTGGGCAGTTCTTC. Translated, it gives CASSLAGAGQFF.

The chain uses TRBV28 and TRBJ2-3, with D possibly matching TRBD1 (6 bases). In germline, CDR1 is MDHEN, CDR2 SYDVKM. This CDR3 comprises 13 residues. The V gene lost 7 bases and the J gene lost 4 bases, with 12 bases spanning the gap. DNA of the CDR3: TGTGCCAGCAAGCGCGGACAGTCAGATACGCAGTATTTT. Its protein product is CASKRGQSDTQYF.

This clone was found a few times. The V call is TRBV21-1, the J call TRBJ1-5; whether TRBD1, the table's D call, matches the DNA was not checked. TRBV21-1 is shown as a pseudogene. The CDR3 length is 13 residues. Here the CDR3 reads CASRGQCNQPQHF. CDR3 in DNA: TGTGCCAGCAGGGGACAGTGCAATCAGCCCCAGCATTTT.

This clone has more than one count but fewer than ten. The chain combines TRBV7-3 with TRBJ2-3; TRBD2 matches at 7 bases. V shed 5 bases, J shed 1 base, and the junction held 9 bases outside the gene matches. The germline V gene has CDR1 SGHTA and CDR2 FQGTGA. The CDR3 extends over 16 amino acids. In nucleotides, the CDR3 is TGTGCCAGCAGCCCCTCCAGACTAGCCGGCACAGATACGCAGTATTTT. This sequence encodes CASSPSRLAGTDTQYF.

This clone has just one count. V gene TRBV30 combines with J gene TRBJ1-1; no definite D call. V was trimmed by 3 bases and J by 5 bases, leaving 16 bases between them. CDR3 length: 14 amino acids. Germline V gives CDR1 GTSNPN, CDR2 SVGIG (reference sequence). DNA of the CDR3: TGTGCCTGGAGGGGGTGGCTGGAGGCTACTGAAGCTTTCTTT. It codes for CAWRGWLEATEAFF.

This chain joins TRBV4-3 and TRBJ2-2; 16 positions agree with TRBD2. V lost 4 bases to trimming and J lost 0 bases; unmatched junction nucleotides: 8. Per the germline V gene, CDR1 is LGHNA and CDR2 is YSLEER. The CDR3 is 20 amino acids. This chain's CDR3 is CASSPGLAGGLLPNTGELFF. The CDR3 coding sequence is TGCGCCAGCAGCCCGGGACTAGCGGGAGGGCTCCTTCCGAACACCGGGGAGCTGTTTTTT.

In this sample, this clone turned up once. The rearrangement uses TRBV10-3 and TRBJ1-5, with D possibly being TRBD1 (6 bases). Trimming pared 0 bases from V and 7 bases from J, leaving 13 bases between. The CDR3 totals 15 residues. In germline, CDR1 is ENHRY, CDR2 SYGVKD. The CDR3 bases are TGTGCCATCAGTGAGTCGCAACAGGGTAGGCAGCCCCAGCATTTT. Protein: CAISESQQGRQPQHF.

The rearrangement uses TRBV7-2 and TRBJ2-5; 8 nucleotides line up with TRBD2. The CDR3 totals 14 residues. Losses at the gene ends were 6 bases for V and 4 bases for J; bases not matched to a gene: 7. Germline lookup yields CDR1 SGHTA and CDR2 FQGNSA. DNA for the CDR3: TGTGCCAGCAGGTCTGACGGGGGGGCAGAGACCCAGTACTTC. Protein: CASRSDGGAETQYF.

The gene calls are TRBV27 and TRBJ2-1; 13 bases line up with TRBD2. Per germline, CDR1 MNHEY and CDR2 SMNVEV (reference sequence). This CDR3 is built from 16 residues. The J segment lost 7 bases and the V segment lost 3 bases, leaving 6 bases of the junction unmatched. The CDR3 DNA reads TGTGCCAGCAGTTTGCTACTAGCGGGAGGGGGAAATGAGCAGTTCTTC. Translating it yields CASSLLLAGGGNEQFF.

The chain employs TRBV18 and TRBJ1-5; 12 bases agree with TRBD1. Trimming removed 3 bases from V and 6 bases from J; junction bases left unmatched: 12. CDR3 length equals 18 residues. CDR1 and CDR2 (germline): KGHSH, LQKENI. The CDR3 DNA is TGTGCCAGCTCACCGGGACAGGGGGCTCCACCGGGGGGTCAGCCCCAGCATTTT. This gives the protein CASSPGQGAPPGGQPQHF.

The chain couples TRBV19 to TRBJ2-7; 7 bases agree with TRBD1. Germline V gives CDR1 LNHDA, CDR2 SQIVND (reference sequence). CDR3 length: 13 amino acids. The trim removed 4 bases at V and 4 bases at J, leaving 4 bases unmatched. The CDR3 loop reads CASSRDRTYEQYF. CDR3 sequence (DNA): TGTGCCAGTAGTAGGGACAGAACGTACGAGCAGTACTTC.

This rearrangement joins TRBV9 to TRBJ2-7; 8 bases fit TRBD2. There are 15 residues in the CDR3. Germline trimming cut 1 base from V and 2 bases from J; bases unmatched to any gene: 5. Looked up from germline, CDR1 is SGDLS and CDR2 is YYNGEE. CDR3 in amino acids: CASSVQAGVTYEQYF. Written as DNA, the CDR3 is TGTGCCAGCAGCGTACAAGCGGGGGTTACCTACGAGCAGTACTTC.

The chain combines TRBV6-5 with TRBJ1-2, with 10 bases matching TRBD1. With 4 bases clipped from V and 6 bases from J, the junction kept 11 bases outside the gene matches. This CDR3 is built from 16 residues. The germline V gene has CDR1 MNHEY and CDR2 SVGAGI. The CDR3 region is CASSWSGTGEGNGYTF. DNA of the CDR3: TGTGCCAGCAGTTGGTCCGGGACAGGGGAGGGGAATGGCTACACCTTC.

The chain carries TRBV4-1 and TRBJ1-3; the match to TRBD1 covers 7 bases. The CDR3 covers 16 residues. The V segment lost 4 bases and the J segment 2 bases; nucleotides outside the gene matches: 8. In germline, CDR1 is MGHRA, CDR2 YSYEKL. The CDR3 bases are TGCGCCAGCAGCCCTCGTTGGCAGGGGGCTGGAAACACCATATATTTT. It is translated as CASSPRWQGAGNTIYF.

The chain couples TRBV4-2 to TRBJ1-5; 8 bases fit TRBD1. Per germline, CDR1 LGHNA and CDR2 YNFKEQ. The CDR3 contains 16 residues. V dropped 2 bases and J dropped 1; count of bases not matched to a gene: 4. CDR3 DNA: TGTGCCAGCAGCCAACCGGACAGGGTAAGCAATCAGCCCCAGCATTTT. It codes for CASSQPDRVSNQPQHF.

This sequence joins TRBV18 and TRBJ1-4; no firm D call. Trimming stripped 0 bases from V and 7 bases from J, with 12 bases between. CDR1 is KGHSH and CDR2 is LQKENI in the germline V gene. This CDR3 has 15 amino acids. The DNA of the CDR3 is TGTGCCAGCTCACCACCAGAGGGCGCCGGTGAAAAACTGTTTTTT. Translated, it gives CASSPPEGAGEKLFF.

In DNA, the CDR3 is TGTGCCAGCAGCCAGGGGGCCTTGGGGGGAAACACCATATATTTT. This encodes CASSQGALGGNTIYF. This sequence joins TRBV3-1 (or the pseudogene TRBV3-2) and TRBJ1-3; D is possibly TRBD1 (6 bases). The ends were cut back, 3 bases at V and 4 bases at J, with 13 bases in the middle. The CDR3 is 15 residues long. Germline V gene sequence: CDR1 LGHDT, CDR2 YNNKEL (reference sequence).